These T cell receptor beta chains were read from a single sample in a study of blood T cell repertoires in COVID-19. Clones were sequenced by immunoSEQ multiplex PCR, and TCRdb holds only the in-frame ones, with some missing. The repertoire consists of roughly 330,000 clones, with around 86% occurring once and the leading ten covering around 1.7%. Sequencing was carried out using peripheral blood. The receptors derive from a woman in her forties or fifties with acute or convalescent COVID-19. Each CDR3 is given with its conserved first and last residue. A D gene is named only where the DNA matches it firmly. The size field is filled for only some rows; it gives once, few, many or a size class.

few,TRBJ1-2,TRBD1,TRBV2,CASTSTGSVYGYTF,TGTGCCAGCACCTCGACAGGGTCAGTCTATGGCTACACCTTC
NA,TRBJ2-3,NA,TRBV9,CASSSPGTRTDTQYF,TGTGCCAGCAGCTCCCCCGGGACTCGCACAGATACGCAGTATTTT
few,TRBJ2-5,TRBD2,TRBV6-7,CASSRTSGQETQYF,TGTGCCAGCAGTAGGACTAGCGGCCAAGAGACCCAGTACTTC
NA,TRBJ2-3,TRBD2,TRBV18,CASSPGLAGGNTQYF,TGTGCCAGCTCACCCGGACTAGCGGGAGGGAATACGCAGTATTTT
NA,TRBJ2-1,TRBD2,TRBV24-1,CATSDLQMGLAGADEQFF,TGTGCCACCAGTGATTTGCAAATGGGTCTAGCGGGAGCCGATGAGCAGTTCTTC
NA,TRBJ2-1,TRBD2,TRBV7-3,CASSLKGPREGHLSEQFF,TGTGCCAGCAGCTTAAAGGGCCCGCGGGAGGGCCATTTAAGTGAGCAGTTCTTC
once,TRBJ2-7,NA,TRBV15,CATSPEPDRAYEQYF,TGTGCCACCAGTCCGGAACCGGACAGAGCCTACGAGCAGTACTTC
NA,TRBJ2-7,TRBD1,TRBV5-1,CASSLGSGTGYEQYF,TGCGCCAGCAGCTTGGGATCCGGGACAGGCTACGAGCAGTACTTC
NA,TRBJ2-7,TRBD1,TRBV7-6,CASSSKTGGGEQYF,TGTGCCAGCAGCTCTAAGACAGGGGGCGGCGAGCAGTACTTC
NA,TRBJ1-1,TRBD1,TRBV7-3,CASSLTGTGDRTEAFF,TGTGCCAGCAGCTTAACCGGGACAGGGGATAGGACTGAAGCTTTCTTT
NA,TRBJ2-1,NA,TRBV11-2,CASSLGGGLPFF,TGTGCCAGCAGCTTAGGGGGAGGTCTACCGTTCTTC
NA,TRBJ2-1,NA,TRBV7-9,CASSSPKGQPFRYNEQFF,TGTGCCAGCAGTTCCCCCAAAGGACAGCCTTTTCGCTACAATGAGCAGTTCTTC
NA,TRBJ2-5,TRBD2,TRBV4-3,CASSRGTSGYQETQYF,TGCGCCAGCAGCCGAGGGACTAGCGGGTACCAAGAGACCCAGTACTTC
NA,TRBJ2-7,NA,TRBV19,CASSTPTATYEQYF,TGTGCCAGTAGTACTCCGACAGCTACCTACGAGCAGTACTTC
NA,TRBJ2-7,NA,TRBV9,CASSVGVASYEQYF,TGTGCCAGCAGCGTAGGAGTAGCTTCCTACGAGCAGTACTTC
NA,TRBJ2-1,NA,TRBV5-3,CARSLEDGSSYNEQFF,TGTGCCAGAAGCTTGGAGGATGGGAGCTCCTACAATGAGCAGTTCTTC
NA,TRBJ2-7,TRBD2,TRBV9,CASSVVLAGGEQYF,TGTGCCAGCAGCGTAGTACTAGCGGGAGGCGAGCAGTACTTC
NA,TRBJ1-2,NA,TRBV4-3,CASSQDAGVYGYTF,TGCGCCAGCAGCCAAGACGCGGGGGTCTATGGCTACACCTTC
NA,TRBJ2-1,NA,TRBV9,CASSVVLEAEQFF,TGTGCCAGCAGCGTAGTACTAGAGGCTGAGCAGTTCTTC
NA,TRBJ2-3,NA,TRBV28,CASLSQGGTQYF,TGTGCCAGCCTTTCGCAAGGGGGTACGCAGTATTTT
few,TRBJ1-5,NA,TRBV11-2,CASSLRGYSNQPQHF,TGTGCCAGCAGCTTAAGGGGGTATAGCAATCAGCCCCAGCATTTT
NA,TRBJ2-1,TRBD2,TRBV5-1,CASSPTGTRSSGEQFF,TGCGCCAGCAGCCCCACCGGGACTAGGTCTTCGGGTGAGCAGTTCTTC
NA,TRBJ1-2,NA,TRBV18,CASSPGGVLNYGYTF,TGTGCCAGCTCACCAGGGGGCGTCTTGAACTATGGCTACACCTTC
NA,TRBJ1-1,TRBD1,TRBV5-4,CASSGGQGPPGAFF,TGTGCCAGCAGCGGAGGACAGGGGCCTCCGGGAGCTTTCTTT
NA,TRBJ1-1,NA,TRBV19,CASSTSDIMNTEAFF,TGTGCCAGTAGTACATCGGACATAATGAACACTGAAGCTTTCTTT
once,TRBJ2-7,NA,TRBV5-1,CASSLDSLRPYEQYF,TGCGCCAGCAGCTTGGACAGCCTAAGACCCTACGAGCAGTACTTC
NA,TRBJ1-5,NA,TRBV19,CASSRGTSRQLPQHF,TGTGCCAGTAGTAGAGGGACATCCCGTCAACTCCCCCAGCATTTT
NA,TRBJ2-5,TRBD2,TRBV5-4,CASSLGLAGNRETQYF,TGTGCCAGCAGCCTCGGACTAGCGGGAAATCGAGAGACCCAGTACTTC
NA,TRBJ1-4,NA,TRBV2,CASSGFLREKLFF,TGTGCCAGCAGTGGTTTTTTGCGTGAAAAACTGTTTTTT
NA,TRBJ1-1,NA,TRBV28,CASSLLGGRNTEAFF,TGTGCCAGCAGTTTACTCGGGGGGCGCAACACTGAAGCTTTCTTT
NA,TRBJ2-7,TRBD1,TRBV7-6,CASSPLPGQPYEQYF,TGTGCCAGCTCGCCTCTTCCGGGACAGCCTTACGAGCAGTACTTC
NA,TRBJ2-7,TRBD1,TRBV5-1,CASSLDRGEQYF,TGCGCCAGCAGCTTGGACAGGGGTGAGCAGTACTTC